Listed below are T cell receptor beta chains from one sample, sequenced in a study of OX40 agonist ivuxolimab in advanced cancers. The data were produced by immunoSEQ multiplex PCR, yet TCRdb's version contains in-frame clones alone and is incomplete. The sample records 85,000 to 100,000 clones, 94% being singletons. The sequences come from CD4+ or CD8+ T cells sorted from blood, collected in a trial of the OX40 agonist ivuxolimab. These receptor sequences come from an adult with an advanced solid tumor such as melanoma, head and neck, liver or kidney cancer. CDR3s include the opening cysteine and the closing phenylalanine or tryptophan. A D gene is named only where the DNA matches it firmly. A row's size may be missing; if present it is once, few, many or a size class.

>TRBV6-5|TRBJ1-2|.|.|12
CASSLGPYGYTF
TGTGCCAGCAGTTTAGGCCCCTATGGCTACACCTTC
>TRBV4-3|TRBJ2-7|TRBD1|.|18
CASSQEGTGENPTYEQYF
TGCGCCAGCAGCCAAGAGGGGACAGGGGAAAACCCCACCTACGAGCAGTACTTC
>TRBV28|TRBJ2-7|TRBD2|.|17
CASSLASGRISSYEQYF
TGTGCCAGCAGTTTGGCTAGCGGGAGGATAAGCTCCTACGAGCAGTACTTC
>TRBV6-5|TRBJ2-5|.|.|14
CASSYSGRGETQYF
TGTGCCAGCAGTTACTCGGGTCGGGGGGAGACCCAGTACTTC
>TRBV10-3|TRBJ2-1|TRBD2|.|13
CAISGTAGDEQFF
TGTGCCATCAGTGGCACGGCGGGAGATGAGCAGTTCTTC
>TRBV9|TRBJ1-1|TRBD1|.|18
CASSVGTGALVMNTEAFF
TGTGCCAGCAGCGTGGGGACAGGCGCACTAGTTATGAACACTGAAGCTTTCTTT
>TRBV6-5|TRBJ2-7|.|.|12
CASSRDRSWQYF
TGTGCCAGCAGCCGGGACCGCAGTTGGCAGTACTTC
>TRBV5-1|TRBJ2-7|.|once|14
CASSLGQIFYEQYF
TGCGCCAGCAGCTTGGGCCAGATTTTCTACGAGCAGTACTTC
>TRBV28|TRBJ2-3|.|.|12
CASRVRTDTQYF
TGTGCCAGCAGGGTCCGCACAGATACGCAGTATTTT
>TRBV15|TRBJ1-3|.|.|16
CATSRDKAGGGNTIYF
TGTGCCACCAGCAGAGATAAGGCCGGGGGTGGAAACACCATATATTTT
>TRBV7-2|TRBJ1-2|.|.|14
CASSSVQGNYGYTF
TGTGCCAGCAGCTCCGTACAGGGTAACTATGGCTACACCTTC
>TRBV4-2|TRBJ2-1|TRBD2|.|16
CASSQRLAGGYNEQFF
TGTGCCAGCAGCCAGAGGCTAGCGGGGGGATACAATGAGCAGTTCTTC
>TRBV28|TRBJ1-3|.|.|13
CASSSDGGNTIYF
TGTGCCAGCAGTTCGGACGGAGGAAACACCATATATTTT
>TRBV4-2|TRBJ1-5|.|.|16
CASSQVGGDSNQPQHF
TGTGCCAGCAGCCAAGTCGGCGGGGATAGCAATCAGCCCCAGCATTTT
>TRBV4-3|TRBJ1-3|TRBD1|.|16
CASSPERTGWGNTIYF
TGCGCCAGCAGCCCGGAAAGGACAGGGTGGGGAAACACCATATATTTT
>TRBV6-5|TRBJ2-3|.|.|14
CASSLGLPPDTQYF
TGTGCCAGCAGCCTGGGACTTCCGCCAGATACGCAGTATTTT
>TRBV28|TRBJ1-5|.|.|14
CASIPTWRDQPQHF
TGTGCCAGCATTCCTACCTGGAGGGATCAGCCCCAGCATTTT
>TRBV27|TRBJ2-3|TRBD1|.|15
CASSSGTGGASTQYF
TGTGCCAGCAGCTCCGGGACAGGGGGCGCGAGTACGCAGTATTTT
>TRBV7-2|TRBJ2-3|.|.|15
CASSPRWAGQGTQYF
TGTGCCAGCAGCCCCCGTTGGGCAGGGCAAGGCACGCAGTATTTT
>TRBV18|TRBJ1-2|.|.|14
CASSRNRDAKGYTF
TGTGCCAGCTCAAGAAACAGGGACGCTAAGGGCTACACCTTC
>TRBV19|TRBJ2-6|.|once|15
CATTQRGSGANVLTF
TGTGCCACTACCCAGCGCGGCTCTGGGGCCAACGTCCTGACTTTC
>TRBV19|TRBJ1-2|TRBD1|.|14
CASSPRDRGWGYTF
TGTGCCAGTAGTCCTCGGGACAGGGGCTGGGGCTACACCTTC
>TRBV27|TRBJ1-2|TRBD1|.|16
CASSLRTGVGNYGYTF
TGTGCCAGCAGTTTACGGACAGGGGTGGGTAACTATGGCTACACCTTC
>TRBV7-9|TRBJ1-1|.|.|12
CATAGLNTEAFF
TGTGCGACGGCGGGTCTGAACACTGAAGCTTTCTTT
>TRBV7-2|TRBJ2-7|TRBD1|.|15
CASSSRTGSSYEQYF
TGTGCCAGCAGCTCTCGGACAGGTAGCTCCTACGAGCAGTACTTC
>TRBV30|TRBJ2-3|.|.|12
CAWSINTDTQYF
TGTGCCTGGAGTATCAACACAGATACGCAGTATTTT
>TRBV4-3|TRBJ1-4|TRBD1|.|15
CASSQEWDRGEKLFF
TGCGCCAGCAGCCAAGAGTGGGACAGGGGTGAAAAACTGTTTTTT
>TRBV4-1|TRBJ2-6|.|.|16
CASSQAPSPGANVLTF
TGCGCCAGCAGCCAAGCCCCCTCGCCTGGGGCCAACGTCCTGACTTTC